This is a list of T cell receptor beta chains from one sample in a study of T cells expressing NK-cell markers. TCRdb re-called the 5' RACE reads, yielding one record per CDR3 amino acid sequence without DNA. The sample table includes fewer than 200,000 distinct CDR3 sequences. Material for sequencing was blood T cells: a sorted CD56 or NKG2C T cell subset, CD4+ or CD8+ T cells, or bulk PBMC T cells (not recorded which). Receptor source: a woman between 18 and 75 years old in good health. The CDR3 runs from the conserved cysteine through the conserved F or W.

J: TRBJ1-3
V: TRBV20-1
CDR3: CSARLNGPLGGNTIYF

J: TRBJ2-2
V: TRBV5-1
CDR3: CASSSYRGRGTGELFF

J: TRBJ2-1
V: TRBV7-6
CDR3: CASSTTGVAREGNEQFF

J: TRBJ1-1
V: TRBV5-1
CDR3: CASSPSEVRGDTEAFF

J: TRBJ2-7
V: TRBV7-8
CDR3: CASSLPRRWSSYEQYF

J: TRBJ2-5
V: TRBV24-1
CDR3: CATSDAGTGSQETQYF

J: TRBJ2-2
V: TRBV7-2
CDR3: CASSPEPGRLFF

J: TRBJ2-5
V: TRBV12-3/TRBV12-4
CDR3: CASSPRLAGGNQETQYF

J: TRBJ1-5
V: TRBV20-1
CDR3: CSASGGGPNQPQHF

J: TRBJ2-1
V: TRBV6-1
CDR3: CASSPGGTFLNEQFF

J: TRBJ2-7
V: TRBV5-1
CDR3: CASSFGGDIYEQYF

J: TRBJ1-5
V: TRBV20-1
CDR3: CSGIGGEEPQHF

J: TRBJ2-6
V: TRBV4-2
CDR3: CASSLTITGSGANVLTF

J: TRBJ1-2
V: TRBV20-1
CDR3: CSASRDRGNYGYTF

J: TRBJ2-7
V: TRBV6-5
CDR3: CASSYSTDRGGYEQYF

J: TRBJ1-5
V: TRBV25-1
CDR3: CASRPQGGWILNQPQHF

J: TRBJ1-4
V: TRBV2
CDR3: CASSPTRGAYEKLFF

J: TRBJ2-7
V: TRBV13
CDR3: CASSWGWRAENDEQYF

J: TRBJ2-3
V: TRBV2
CDR3: CASSYLRLSTDTQYF

J: TRBJ1-4
V: TRBV6-5
CDR3: CASSSEYGKNEKLFF

J: TRBJ2-3
V: TRBV20-1
CDR3: CSAPPAGLATDTQYF

J: TRBJ2-1
V: TRBV29-1
CDR3: CSVEDLSASYNEQFF

J: TRBJ1-2
V: TRBV5-1
CDR3: CASSPVGQNYGYTF

J: TRBJ2-2
V: TRBV6-5
CDR3: CASSLKGHPNTGELFF

J: TRBJ2-1
V: TRBV7-9
CDR3: CASSRTSGGKGEQFF

J: TRBJ2-5
V: TRBV20-1
CDR3: CSARDRSGEETQYF

J: TRBJ2-1
V: TRBV7-2
CDR3: CASSPGTGSSYNEQFF

J: TRBJ2-7
V: TRBV25-1
CDR3: CASSEGSGTDEQYF

J: TRBJ2-5
V: TRBV9
CDR3: CASSVEAGGRETQYF

J: TRBJ1-5
V: TRBV6-1
CDR3: CASAQGGGNQPQHF

J: TRBJ1-1
V: TRBV20-1
CDR3: CSALGGLTEAFF

J: TRBJ1-3
V: TRBV11-2
CDR3: CASSLDYSSGNTIYF

J: TRBJ2-2
V: TRBV7-6
CDR3: CASGGNTGELFF

J: TRBJ2-2
V: TRBV12-3/TRBV12-4
CDR3: CASSPKREGRTGELFF

J: TRBJ2-5
V: TRBV5-1
CDR3: CASSRTSDQETQYF

J: TRBJ2-1
V: TRBV6-2/TRBV6-3
CDR3: CASSFGLAVNEQFF

J: TRBJ1-1
V: TRBV18
CDR3: CASSPDRLLNTEAFF

J: TRBJ1-6
V: TRBV7-2
CDR3: CASSRQVDDSPLHF

J: TRBJ1-2
V: TRBV7-9
CDR3: CASSPLAYGYTF

J: TRBJ2-4
V: TRBV23-1
CDR3: CASSQLCTGAKNIQYF